This T cell receptor beta chain was sequenced for a study of T-cell reconstitution after alpha-beta-depleted transplantation in children. For TCRbeta, the library was prepared with unique molecular identifiers. Using its own MiXCR run on the PCR reads, TCRdb lists one record per CDR3 protein. The table lists over 300,000 distinct CDR3 sequences, about 9.4% of them singletons. V shed 3 bases and J shed 6 bases, with 16 bases lying between them. Germline V CDR1 and CDR2: KGHSH, LQKENI. CDR3 length equals 15 residues. The sample in question was PBMCs from the stem cell graft donor, obtained from the stem cell graft. This TCR was sampled from a human donor who donated a stem cell graft to a child with acute lymphoblastic leukemia. The V gene is TRBV18, the J gene TRBJ2-3, with D possibly TRBD2 on 6 matching bases. CDR3 DNA: TGTGCCAGCTCACCGCAGGCGGGACGGGCCGATACGCAGTATTTT. Translating it yields CASSPQAGRADTQYF. The whole variable domain, filled in from reference TRBV18 and TRBJ2-3, reads NAGVMQNPRHLVRRRGQEARLRCSPMKGHSHVYWYRQLPEEGLKFMVYLQKENIIDESGMPKERFSAEFPKEGPSILRIQQVVRGDSAAYFCASSPQAGRADTQYFGPGTRLTVL.